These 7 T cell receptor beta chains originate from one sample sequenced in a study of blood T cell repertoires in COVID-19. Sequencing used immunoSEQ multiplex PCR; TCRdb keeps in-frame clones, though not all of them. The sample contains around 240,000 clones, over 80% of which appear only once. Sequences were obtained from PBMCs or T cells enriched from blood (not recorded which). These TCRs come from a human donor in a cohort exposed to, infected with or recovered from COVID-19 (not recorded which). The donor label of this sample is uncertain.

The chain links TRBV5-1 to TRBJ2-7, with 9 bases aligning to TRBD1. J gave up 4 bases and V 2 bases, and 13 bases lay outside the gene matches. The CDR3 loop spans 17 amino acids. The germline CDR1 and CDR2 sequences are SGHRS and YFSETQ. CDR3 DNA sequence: TGCGCCAGCAGCTTAACCGGGACAGGGCATGTAGATTACGAGCAGTACTTC. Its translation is CASSLTGTGHVDYEQYF. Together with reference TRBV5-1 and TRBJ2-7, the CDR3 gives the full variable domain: KAGVTQTPRYLIKTRGQQVTLSCSPISGHRSVSWYQQTPGQGLQFLFEYFSETQRNKGNFPGRFSGRQFSNSRSEMNVSTLELGDSALYLCASSLTGTGHVDYEQYFGPGTRLTVT.

Here the CDR3 DNA reads TGTGCCAGCAGCTTTATGATTCCGGGTAGGAATCAGCCCCAGCATTTT. It is translated as CASSFMIPGRNQPQHF. V usage is TRBV5-6 and J usage is TRBJ1-5; D is unclear. The CDR3 is 16 residues long. V was shortened by 2 bases and J by 4 bases, with 16 bases between the two germline ends. Germline loops: CDR1 SGHDT, CDR2 YYEEEE.

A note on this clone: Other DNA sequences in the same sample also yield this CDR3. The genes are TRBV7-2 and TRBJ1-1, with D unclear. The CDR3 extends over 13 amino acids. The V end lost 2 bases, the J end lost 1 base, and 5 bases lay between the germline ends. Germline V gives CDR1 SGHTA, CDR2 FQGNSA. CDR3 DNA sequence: TGTGCCAGCAGCTTAACCGGGAACACTGAAGCTTTCTTT. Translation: CASSLTGNTEAFF.

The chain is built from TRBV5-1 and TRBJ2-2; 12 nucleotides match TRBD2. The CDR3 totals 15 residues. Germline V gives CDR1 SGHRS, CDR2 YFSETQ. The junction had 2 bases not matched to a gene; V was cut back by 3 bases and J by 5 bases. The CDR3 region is CASSSTSGGTGELFF. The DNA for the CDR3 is TGCGCCAGCAGCTCTACTAGCGGGGGGACCGGGGAGCTGTTTTTT.

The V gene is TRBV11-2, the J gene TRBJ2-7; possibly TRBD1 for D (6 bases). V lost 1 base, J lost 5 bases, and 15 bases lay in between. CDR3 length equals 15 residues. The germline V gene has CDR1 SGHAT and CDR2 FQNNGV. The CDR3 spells CASSLGVTGKNEQYF. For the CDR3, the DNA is TGTGCCAGCAGCTTAGGGGTAACAGGGAAAAACGAGCAGTACTTC.

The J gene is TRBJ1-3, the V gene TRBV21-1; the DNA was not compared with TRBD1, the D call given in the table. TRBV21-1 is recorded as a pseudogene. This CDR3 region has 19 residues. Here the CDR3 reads CASSKVLDRPKPSGNTIYF. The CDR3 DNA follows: TGTGCCAGCAGCAAGGTGCTGGACAGACCAAAACCCTCTGGAAACACCATATATTTT.

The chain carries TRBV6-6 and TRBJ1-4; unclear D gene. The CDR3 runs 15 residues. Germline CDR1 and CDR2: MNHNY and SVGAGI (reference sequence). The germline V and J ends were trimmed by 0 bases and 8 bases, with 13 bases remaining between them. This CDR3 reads CASSYSKTRWEKLFF. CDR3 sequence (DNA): TGTGCCAGCAGTTACTCGAAGACTCGGTGGGAAAAACTGTTTTTT.